This T cell receptor (beta chain) was sequenced during a study of cytotoxic CD8 clonotypes in ibrutinib-treated CLL. Between the trimmed V and J ends, which lost 6 bases and 1 base, there was a span of 16 bases. The CDR3 is made up of 16 amino acids. Germline CDR1 MNHEY, CDR2 SMNVEV (reference sequence). Assay used: immunoSEQ multiplex PCR; TCRdb lists only in-frame clones, some missing. This sample has approximately 120,000 clones, with about 53% found just once. This sequence joins TRBV27 and TRBJ1-5, with D possibly matching TRBD1 (5 bases). The TCR was taken from a human donor with chronic lymphocytic leukemia. The sample here was PBMCs, taken after 24 months of ibrutinib treatment. For the CDR3, the DNA is TGTGCCAGCAGGCTCACAGGTAGGATCAGCAATCAGCCCCAGCATTTT. This codes for CASRLTGRISNQPQHF.